Listed below are T cell receptor beta chains from one sample, sequenced in a study of chemoradiotherapy in HPV16-positive cancers. The method was immunoSEQ multiplex PCR; TCRdb's version includes in-frame clones alone and lacks a portion of them. This repertoire shows about 22,000 clones, 80% to 95% found once; its top ten account for about a sixth. This specimen was blood, taken from a patient who underwent chemoradiotherapy. All receptors derive from a human donor with HPV-associated anogenital cancer. CDR3s include the opening cysteine and the closing phenylalanine or tryptophan. A D gene is named only where the DNA matches it firmly. The size field is filled for only some rows; it gives once, few, many or a size class.

D,J,V,size,DNA,CDR3
TRBD1,TRBJ1-2,TRBV5-1,NA,TGCGCCAGCAGCCCTGGACAGGGGTGGGGCTACACCTTC,CASSPGQGWGYTF
NA,TRBJ2-5,TRBV15,few,TGTGCCACCAGCAGAAACAGGGAGGGGGCAGAGACCCAGTACTTC,CATSRNREGAETQYF
NA,TRBJ2-7,TRBV28,NA,TGTGCCAGCAGTTTTACCCCAACCTACGAGCAGTACTTC,CASSFTPTYEQYF
TRBD2,TRBJ2-3,TRBV5-1,once,TGCGCCAGCACCGAGCTTGGAAGGGGAGGGACAGATACGCAGTATTTT,CASTELGRGGTDTQYF
TRBD1,TRBJ2-5,TRBV18,NA,TGTGCCAGCTCACCACTCCCAGGGGGAGAGACCCAGTACTTC,CASSPLPGGETQYF
TRBD1,TRBJ1-1,TRBV6-5,NA,TGTGCCAGCAGAGACTCCAGGGGGGAGAACACTGAAGCTTTCTTT,CASRDSRGENTEAFF
TRBD2,TRBJ2-1,TRBV9,few,TGTGCCAGCAGCGTAGATAGCGGGAGGTACAATGAGCAGTTCTTC,CASSVDSGRYNEQFF
NA,TRBJ1-3,TRBV5-1,NA,TGCGCCAGCAGCTTCTCTGAAGCTGGAAACACCATATATTTT,CASSFSEAGNTIYF
NA,TRBJ1-1,TRBV28,NA,TGTGCCAGCAGTTTATTGTATCGGGGAACTGAAGCTTTCTTT,CASSLLYRGTEAFF
NA,TRBJ2-3,TRBV6-1,NA,TGTGCCAGCAGTGAAACGATTAGCACAGATACGCAGTATTTT,CASSETISTDTQYF